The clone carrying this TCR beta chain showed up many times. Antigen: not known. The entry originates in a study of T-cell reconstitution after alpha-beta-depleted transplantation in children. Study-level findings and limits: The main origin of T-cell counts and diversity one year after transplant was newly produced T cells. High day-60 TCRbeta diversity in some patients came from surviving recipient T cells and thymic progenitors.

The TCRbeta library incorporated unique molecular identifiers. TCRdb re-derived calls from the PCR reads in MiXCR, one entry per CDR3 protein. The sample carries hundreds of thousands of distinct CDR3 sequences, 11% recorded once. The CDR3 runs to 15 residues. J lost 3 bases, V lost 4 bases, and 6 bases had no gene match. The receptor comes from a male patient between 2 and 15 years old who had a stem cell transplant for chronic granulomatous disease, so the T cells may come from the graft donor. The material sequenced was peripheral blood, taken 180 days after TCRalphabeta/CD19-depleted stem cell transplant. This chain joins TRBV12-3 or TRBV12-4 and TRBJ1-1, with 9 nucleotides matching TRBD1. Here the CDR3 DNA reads TGTGCCAGCAGTTCAACAGGGGGCCCGGACACTGAAGCTTTCTTT. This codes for CASSSTGGPDTEAFF.